The clone carrying this TCR beta chain was seen at least ten times. Next came a second PCR, run for roughly 6 to 11 cycles, which used a sample-barcoded 5' primer along with a J-beta primer mix. TCRdb reanalysed the 5' RACE reads using MiXCR and keeps one entry per CDR3 protein. This table holds about 1,800,000 distinct CDR3 sequences, approximately 30% found once. These data belong to a study of blood T cells in healthy people across ages. The CDR3 spans 14 residues. V dropped 1 base and J dropped 2 bases, with 9 bases sitting between them. Germline V gene sequence: CDR1 SEHNR, CDR2 FQNEAQ (reference sequence).

What was sequenced was blood. The TCR sequence derives from a woman in her twenties or thirties in good health. The chain links TRBV7-9 to TRBJ2-7; D call uncertain. In nucleotides, the CDR3 is TGTGCCAGCAGCTTAGAGGGCGGTACCTACGAGCAGTACTTC. Translating it yields CASSLEGGTYEQYF.